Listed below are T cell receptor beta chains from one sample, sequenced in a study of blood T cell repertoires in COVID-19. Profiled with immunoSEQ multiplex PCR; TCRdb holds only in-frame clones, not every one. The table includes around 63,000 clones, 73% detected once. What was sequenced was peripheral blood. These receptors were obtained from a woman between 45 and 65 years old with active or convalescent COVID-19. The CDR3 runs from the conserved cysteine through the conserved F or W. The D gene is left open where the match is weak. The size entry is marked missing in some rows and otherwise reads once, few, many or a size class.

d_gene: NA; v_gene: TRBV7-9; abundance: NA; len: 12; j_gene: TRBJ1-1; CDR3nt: TGTGCCAGCAGCTTAGCATACGGTACTGCTTTCTTT; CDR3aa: CASSLAYGTAFF
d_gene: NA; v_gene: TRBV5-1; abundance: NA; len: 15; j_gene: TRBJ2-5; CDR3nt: TGCGCCAGCAGCTATTACAGGTGGGGCCAAGAGACCCAGTACTTC; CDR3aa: CASSYYRWGQETQYF
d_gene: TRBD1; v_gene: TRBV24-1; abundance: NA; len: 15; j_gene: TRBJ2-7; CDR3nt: TGTGCCACCAGTGACCCGACAGGGGGTCCCTACGAGCAGTACTTC; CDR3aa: CATSDPTGGPYEQYF
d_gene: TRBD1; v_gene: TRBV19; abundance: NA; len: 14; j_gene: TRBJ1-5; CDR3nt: TGTGCCAGTAGTCCCAGGGGGCTGGATCAGCCCCAGCATTTT; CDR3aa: CASSPRGLDQPQHF
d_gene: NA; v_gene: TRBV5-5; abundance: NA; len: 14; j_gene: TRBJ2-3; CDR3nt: TGTGCCAGCAGCCCCAGTAACAGGGTGGATACGCAGTATTTT; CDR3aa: CASSPSNRVDTQYF
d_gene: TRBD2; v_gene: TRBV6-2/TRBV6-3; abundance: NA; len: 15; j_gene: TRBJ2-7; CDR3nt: TGTGCCAGCAGTTACTCAGCGGGAGGGGCAGACGAGCAGTACTTC; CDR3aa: CASSYSAGGADEQYF
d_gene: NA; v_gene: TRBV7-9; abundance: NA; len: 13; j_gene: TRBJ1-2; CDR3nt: TGTGCCAGCAGCCGGGGTCCTAACTATGGCTACACCTTC; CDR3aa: CASSRGPNYGYTF
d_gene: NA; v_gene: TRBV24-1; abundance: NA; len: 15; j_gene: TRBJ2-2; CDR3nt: TGTGCCACCAGTCCCATAGGGGCGAACACCGGGGAGCTGTTTTTT; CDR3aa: CATSPIGANTGELFF
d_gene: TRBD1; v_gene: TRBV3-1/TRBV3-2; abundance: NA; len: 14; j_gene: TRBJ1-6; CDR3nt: TGTGCCAGCAGCCCCGGGACAGGGGACTCACCCCTCCACTTT; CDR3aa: CASSPGTGDSPLHF
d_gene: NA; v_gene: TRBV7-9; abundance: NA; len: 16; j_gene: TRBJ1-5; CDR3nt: TGTGCCAGCAGCTCGTCCCTCAGGGATAGCAATCAGCCCCAGCATTTT; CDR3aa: CASSSSLRDSNQPQHF
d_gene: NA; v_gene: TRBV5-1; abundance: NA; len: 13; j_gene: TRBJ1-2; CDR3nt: TGCGCCAGCAGCTTGGGGACTGGCTATGGCTACACCTTC; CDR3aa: CASSLGTGYGYTF
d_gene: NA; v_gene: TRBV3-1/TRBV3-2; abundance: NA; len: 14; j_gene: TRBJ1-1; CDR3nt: TGTGCCAGCAGCCCGCGCCAGGGAAACACTGAAGCTTTCTTT; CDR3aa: CASSPRQGNTEAFF
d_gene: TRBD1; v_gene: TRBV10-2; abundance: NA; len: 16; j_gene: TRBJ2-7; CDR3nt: TGCGCCAGCAGTGACCCGGGGGGGACAGGGGGATACGAGCAGTACTTC; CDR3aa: CASSDPGGTGGYEQYF
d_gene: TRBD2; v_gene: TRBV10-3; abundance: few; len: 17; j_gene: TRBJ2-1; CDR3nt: TGTGCCATCAGTCCGGGACTAGCTCCGAGCTCCTACAATGAGCAGTTCTTC; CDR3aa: CAISPGLAPSSYNEQFF
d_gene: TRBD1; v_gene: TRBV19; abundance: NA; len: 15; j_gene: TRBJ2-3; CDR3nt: TGTGCCAGTACCGGGGACAGGGGGACAACAGATACGCAGTATTTT; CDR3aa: CASTGDRGTTDTQYF
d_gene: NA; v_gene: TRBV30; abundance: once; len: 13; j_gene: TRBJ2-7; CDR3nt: TGTGCCTGGAGTGGGAGAGGTTCCTACGAGCAGTACTTC; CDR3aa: CAWSGRGSYEQYF
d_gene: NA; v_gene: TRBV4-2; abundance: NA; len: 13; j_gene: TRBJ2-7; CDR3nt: TGTGCCAGCAGCCAAGGGCAGGCCTACGAGCAGTACTTC; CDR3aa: CASSQGQAYEQYF
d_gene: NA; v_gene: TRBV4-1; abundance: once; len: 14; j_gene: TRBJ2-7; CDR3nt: TGCGCCAGCAGTCTATCCCCGTTGGCCTACGAGCAGTACTTC; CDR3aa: CASSLSPLAYEQYF
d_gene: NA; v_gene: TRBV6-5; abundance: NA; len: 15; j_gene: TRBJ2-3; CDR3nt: TGTGCCAGCAGGGGGCTTGCGCCAGGGGCAGATACGCAGTATTTT; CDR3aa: CASRGLAPGADTQYF
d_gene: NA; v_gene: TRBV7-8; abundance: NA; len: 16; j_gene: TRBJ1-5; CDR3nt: TGTGCCAGCAGCTTTCCAGGGCGCGGGGTTAATCAGCCCCAGCATTTT; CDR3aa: CASSFPGRGVNQPQHF
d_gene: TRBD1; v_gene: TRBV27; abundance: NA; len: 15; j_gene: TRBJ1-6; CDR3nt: TGTGCCAGCAGTTTGGGACAGGGGGCCAATTCACCCCTCCACTTT; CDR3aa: CASSLGQGANSPLHF
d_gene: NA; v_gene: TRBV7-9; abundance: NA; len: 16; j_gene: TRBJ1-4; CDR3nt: TGTGCCAGCAGGTCGGCGAGGCCGAGCCGAAATGAAAAACTGTTTTTT; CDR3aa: CASRSARPSRNEKLFF
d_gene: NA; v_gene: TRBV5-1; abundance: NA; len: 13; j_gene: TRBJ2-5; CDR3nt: TGCGCCAGCGCGGGGGACAACCAAGAGACCCAGTACTTC; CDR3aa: CASAGDNQETQYF
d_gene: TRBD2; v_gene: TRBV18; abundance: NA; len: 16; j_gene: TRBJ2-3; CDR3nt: TGTGCCAGCTCCAGACTAGCGGGAGGGCAAGCAGATACGCAGTATTTT; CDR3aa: CASSRLAGGQADTQYF
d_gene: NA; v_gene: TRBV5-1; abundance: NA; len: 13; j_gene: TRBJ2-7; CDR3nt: TGCGCCAGCAGCGCAACTTATGGCTACGAGCAGTACTTC; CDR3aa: CASSATYGYEQYF
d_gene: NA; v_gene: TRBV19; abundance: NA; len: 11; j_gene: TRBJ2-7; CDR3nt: TGTGCCAGCGGGGAGGCCTACGAGCAGTACTTC; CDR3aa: CASGEAYEQYF
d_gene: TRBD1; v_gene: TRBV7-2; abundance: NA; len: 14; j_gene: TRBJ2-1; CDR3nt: TGTGCCAGCAGCTCGCAGACAGGGGGGAATGAGCAGTTCTTC; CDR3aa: CASSSQTGGNEQFF
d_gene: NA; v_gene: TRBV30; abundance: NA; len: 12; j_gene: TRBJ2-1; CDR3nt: TGTGCCTGGAGTGCCCCCGGTAATGAGCAGTTCTTC; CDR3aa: CAWSAPGNEQFF